These 13 T cell receptor beta chains were sequenced from one sample in a study of PD-1 blockade in classical Hodgkin lymphoma. Autologous stem cell transplantation was followed by relapse in every patient, and brentuximab vedotin exposure varied. Method: immunoSEQ multiplex PCR; TCRdb's copy keeps in-frame clones and lacks some. The sample gives some 150,000 clones, around 73% of which show up once; roughly 10% is in the top ten. Sample: peripheral blood mononuclear cells (PBMCs), taken before the second cycle of nivolumab. These receptors all come from a human donor with classical Hodgkin lymphoma.

In its sample, this clone was seen once. The rearrangement uses TRBV4-2 and TRBJ2-7; 7 positions match TRBD2. V lost 1 base and J lost 4; bases outside the gene matches: 1. Germline lookup yields CDR1 LGHNA and CDR2 YNFKEQ. This CDR3 comprises 13 residues. The CDR3 sequence is CASSQGGGYEQYF. The DNA for the CDR3 is TGTGCCAGCAGCCAAGGGGGGGGTTACGAGCAGTACTTC.

The V and J genes are TRBV6-6 and TRBJ2-2, with TRBD2 matching over 12 bases. J lost 8 bases, V lost 2 bases, and 3 bases had no gene match. The CDR3 has 15 residues. Germline CDR1 is MNHNY and CDR2 is SVGAGI (reference sequence). This CDR3 reads CASSYLLAGGGELFF. The CDR3 DNA is TGTGCCAGCAGTTACCTGCTAGCGGGAGGGGGGGAGCTGTTTTTT.

This clone was picked up a small number of times. The chain links TRBV6-5 to TRBJ2-3, with 7 bases that match TRBD1. V gave up 4 bases and J gave up 0 bases; unmatched junction bases: 1. This CDR3 contains 14 residues. The V gene's germline CDR1 is MNHEY and CDR2 SVGAGI. Here the CDR3 DNA reads TGTGCCAGCAGTTTGGACAGGAGCACAGATACGCAGTATTTT. Protein sequence: CASSLDRSTDTQYF.

The gene calls are TRBV7-6 and TRBJ2-5, with TRBD2 matching 9 bases. V lost 5 bases, J lost 0 bases, and 13 bases stayed unmatched. This CDR3 comprises 18 residues. The germline V gene has CDR1 SGHVS and CDR2 FNYEAQ. The CDR3 DNA reads TGTGCCAGCAGCCCCATCGCCCGACTAGCGGAGTACCAAGAGACCCAGTACTTC. Its protein is CASSPIARLAEYQETQYF.

This chain uses TRBV7-8 with TRBJ2-1; D is possibly TRBD1 (6 bases). Germline V gene data show CDR1 as SGHVS and CDR2 as FQNEAQ. Trimming stripped 1 base from V and 7 bases from J, with 14 bases between. The CDR3 contains 15 residues. The DNA for the CDR3 is TGTGCCAGCAGCTTAGGAGGGGGAGTGGGAAATGAGCAGTTCTTC. It yields the protein CASSLGGGVGNEQFF.

This chain connects TRBV7-6 to TRBJ2-7, with TRBD2 matching 9 bases. Germline V gene sequence: CDR1 SGHVS, CDR2 FNYEAQ. This CDR3 spans 16 amino acids. The ends lost 4 bases at V and 0 bases at J; junction bases unmatched: 7. The CDR3 region has the DNA TGTGCCAGCAGCTCCTTAGCGGGGGAGCACTCCTACGAGCAGTACTTC. This gives the protein CASSSLAGEHSYEQYF.

In the case of this clone: This CDR3 is also generated by other DNA sequences in the sample. The CDR3 loop reads CASSVGTNYGYTF. CDR3 coding DNA: TGTGCCAGCAGCGTAGGGACTAACTATGGCTACACCTTC. The chain combines TRBV9 with TRBJ1-2; D is unresolved. There are 13 residues in the CDR3. Germline values: CDR1 SGDLS, CDR2 YYNGEE. Trimming took off 0 bases at V and 0 bases at J, with 3 bases between the two ends. The complete variable domain, with remaining parts taken from reference TRBV9 and TRBJ1-2, reads DSGVTQTPKHLITATGQRVTLRCSPRSGDLSVYWYQQSLDQGLQFLIQYYNGEERAKGNILERFSAQQFPDLHSELNLSSLELGDSALYFCASSVGTNYGYTFGSGTRLTVV.

This clone was seen a single time. The rearrangement links TRBV27 to TRBJ2-2; 11 bases fit TRBD2. The CDR3 totals 15 residues. Losses at the gene ends were 5 bases for V and 2 bases for J; bases not matched to a gene: 1. The germline V gene encodes CDR1 MNHEY and CDR2 SMNVEV (reference sequence). The CDR3 loop is CASSGTSGNTGELFF. Here the CDR3 DNA reads TGTGCCAGCAGTGGGACTAGCGGTAACACCGGGGAGCTGTTTTTT.

The gene calls are TRBV1 and TRBJ1-5. TRBV1 corresponds to a pseudogene. This CDR3 has 18 residues. CDR3 nucleotides: TGCACCAGCAGCCAGCAGATCTCGGGGCCGAGGGGCAATCAGCCCCAGCATTTT. Protein product: CTSSQQISGPRGNQPQHF.

The chain links TRBV10-3 to TRBJ1-1, with 9 bases identical to TRBD1. Germline values: CDR1 ENHRY, CDR2 SYGVKD. V lost 6 bases, J lost 5 bases, and 13 bases stayed unmatched. This CDR3 is 16 amino acids long. The CDR3 region has the DNA TGTGCCATCAGGGGGGTAAGTCCGACAGGGGGGACTGAAGCTTTCTTT. Its translation is CAIRGVSPTGGTEAFF.

This chain connects TRBV7-3 to TRBJ2-3; no clear D gene. This CDR3 comprises 13 residues. Per germline, CDR1 SGHTA and CDR2 FQGTGA. Trimming pared 1 base from V and 8 bases from J, leaving 10 bases between. The CDR3 coding sequence is TGTGCCAGCAGCTTAAACCCTCCGGGTACGCAGTATTTT. Protein: CASSLNPPGTQYF.

The chain carries TRBV6-5 and TRBJ1-1; maybe TRBD1 (5 bases). Germline assignment: CDR1 MNHEY and CDR2 SVGAGI. The CDR3 sequence is 14 residues long. The V end lost 2 bases, the J end lost 3 bases, and 10 bases lay between the germline ends. The CDR3 spells CASSYTGGYTEAFF. DNA for the CDR3: TGTGCCAGCAGTTACACCGGGGGGTACACTGAAGCTTTCTTT.

The V call is TRBV28, the J call TRBJ1-1; TRBD1 matches at 7 bases. This CDR3 has 17 amino acids. J lost 4 bases, V lost 5 bases, and 16 bases had no gene match. CDR1 MDHEN and CDR2 SYDVKM come from the germline V gene. In DNA, the CDR3 is TGTGCCAGCAGTCCCCGAAGGGGTGGAGAGGGGGCCACTGAAGCTTTCTTT. It yields the protein CASSPRRGGEGATEAFF.